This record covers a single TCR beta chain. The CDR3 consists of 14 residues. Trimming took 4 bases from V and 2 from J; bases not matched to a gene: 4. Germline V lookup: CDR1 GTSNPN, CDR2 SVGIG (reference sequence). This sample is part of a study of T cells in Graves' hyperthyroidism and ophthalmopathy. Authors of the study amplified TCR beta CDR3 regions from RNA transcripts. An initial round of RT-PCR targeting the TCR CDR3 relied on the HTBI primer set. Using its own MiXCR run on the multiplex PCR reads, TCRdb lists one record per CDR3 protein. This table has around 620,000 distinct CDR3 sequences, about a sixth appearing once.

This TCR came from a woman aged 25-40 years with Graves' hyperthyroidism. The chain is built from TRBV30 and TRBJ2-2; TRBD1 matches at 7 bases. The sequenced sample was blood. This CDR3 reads CAWKRDRNTGELFF. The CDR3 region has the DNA TGTGCCTGGAAGAGGGACAGAAACACCGGGGAGCTGTTTTTT. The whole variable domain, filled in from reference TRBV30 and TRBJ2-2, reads SQTIHQWPATLVQPVGSPLSLECTVEGTSNPNLYWYRQAAGRGLQLLFYSVGIGQISSEVPQNLSASRPQDRQFILSSKKLLLSDSGFYLCAWKRDRNTGELFFGEGSRLTVL.